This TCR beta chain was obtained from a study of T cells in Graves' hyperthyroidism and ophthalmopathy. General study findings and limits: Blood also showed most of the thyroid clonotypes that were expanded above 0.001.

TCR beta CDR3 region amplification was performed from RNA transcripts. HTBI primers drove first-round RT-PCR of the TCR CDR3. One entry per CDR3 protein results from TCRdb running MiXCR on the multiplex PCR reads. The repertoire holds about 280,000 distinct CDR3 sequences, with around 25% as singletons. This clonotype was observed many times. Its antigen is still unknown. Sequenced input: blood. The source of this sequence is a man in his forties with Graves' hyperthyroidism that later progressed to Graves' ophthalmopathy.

The CDR3 sequence: CASSPGSSSGYTF. The DNA of the CDR3 is TGTGCCAGCAGCCCCGGATCAAGCAGTGGCTACACCTTC. This chain joins TRBV12-3 or TRBV12-4 and TRBJ1-2; no reliable D call. The V gene lost 6 bases and the J gene lost 7 bases, with 15 bases spanning the gap. The CDR3 is 13 residues long.